This is a list of T cell receptor beta chains from one sample in a study of T cell responses to AZD1222 COVID-19 vaccine. Measured with immunoSEQ multiplex PCR; TCRdb has only the in-frame clones, and not every one. The data contain more than 100,000 clones, about 91% of them singletons. The sample consisted of peripheral blood, taken on day 0 of AZD1222 vaccination. The receptor source for this set is an adult in good health. Each CDR3 is given with its conserved first and last residue. D genes are given only for firm matches. Clone size, where shown, is once, few, many, or a class for clones that have expanded.

size	length	J	D	V	DNA	CDR3
few	12	TRBJ1-2	NA	TRBV6-6	TGTGCCAGCAGTTACTCGCAGGGTGGCTACACCTTC	CASSYSQGGYTF
NA	19	TRBJ2-1	NA	TRBV2	TGTGCCAGCAGTCTATGGGCCCTTTCCGGACAGTTCTCCTACAATGAGCAGTTCTTC	CASSLWALSGQFSYNEQFF
NA	15	TRBJ1-2	NA	TRBV7-2	TGTGCCAGCAGCTTAGAATGGACGAGGTTGAATGGCTACACCTTC	CASSLEWTRLNGYTF
NA	15	TRBJ2-4	NA	TRBV28	TGTGCCAGCAGTACTCGTCAGGGAGCCAAAAACATTCAGTACTTC	CASSTRQGAKNIQYF
NA	14	TRBJ2-2	NA	TRBV6-5	TGTGCCAGCAGTTATAATCCGAACACCGGGGAGCTGTTTTTT	CASSYNPNTGELFF
NA	15	TRBJ1-1	TRBD1	TRBV28	TGTGCCAGCAGTTTAACCCGGGACAGGTATTCTAAAGCTTTCTTT	CASSLTRDRYSKAFF
NA	11	TRBJ2-2	NA	TRBV18	TGTGCCAGCTCACCACCCGGGGAGCTGTTTTTT	CASSPPGELFF
NA	13	TRBJ2-3	NA	TRBV7-9	TGTGCCAGCAGCTTAGGTGTTACAGATACGCAGTATTTT	CASSLGVTDTQYF
NA	16	TRBJ1-3	NA	TRBV7-9	TGTGCCAGCAGCCCCAGGGACATGGACATAGGAAACACCATATATTTT	CASSPRDMDIGNTIYF
NA	15	TRBJ1-2	NA	TRBV10-3	TGTGCCATCAGTGAGTCTACTATAGGGGAGGAGGGCTACACCTTC	CAISESTIGEEGYTF
NA	12	TRBJ1-2	NA	TRBV18	TGTGCCAGCTCGGAGATGGACTATGGCTACACCTTC	CASSEMDYGYTF
NA	13	TRBJ1-1	NA	TRBV24-1	TGTGCCACCAGGGACCCTCAAGCCACTGAAGCTTTCTTT	CATRDPQATEAFF
once	15	TRBJ2-3	TRBD2	TRBV6-4	TGTGCCAGCAGTGACTTAGCGGGGGGCGCAGATACGCAGTATTTT	CASSDLAGGADTQYF
few	15	TRBJ1-2	NA	TRBV14	TGTGCCAGCAGCCAAGAGCAGGGACAAATCTATGGCTACACCTTC	CASSQEQGQIYGYTF
once	11	TRBJ1-2	NA	TRBV2	TGTGCCAGCACCAGGATCGATGGCTACACCTTC	CASTRIDGYTF
NA	13	TRBJ2-7	NA	TRBV11-2	TGTGCCAGCAGCTTCGACAGGACCTACGAGCAGTACTTC	CASSFDRTYEQYF
few	14	TRBJ1-1	NA	TRBV6-5	TGTGCCAGCAGCGCAAGGGGACTGAACACTGAAGCTTTCTTT	CASSARGLNTEAFF
NA	15	TRBJ1-5	TRBD1	TRBV28	TGTGCCAGCATTCCCGGGACAGGTAGCAATCAGCCCCAGCATTTT	CASIPGTGSNQPQHF
few	15	TRBJ2-6	NA	TRBV5-8	TGTGCCAGCAGCATAACAGGCTCTGGGGCCAACGTCCTGACTTTC	CASSITGSGANVLTF
few	10	TRBJ1-2	NA	TRBV29-1	TGCAGCGTTGAGTCGGATGGCTACACCTTC	CSVESDGYTF
NA	16	TRBJ2-5	TRBD2	TRBV7-8	TGTGCCAGCAGCACAGGACTAGCGGGGGCCTCGGCGACCCAGTACTTC	CASSTGLAGASATQYF
few	15	TRBJ1-3	NA	TRBV14	TGTGCCAGCAGCGAAATGGCGGGGGCCGGAAACACCATATATTTT	CASSEMAGAGNTIYF
NA	13	TRBJ1-1	NA	TRBV29-1	TGCAGCGCCCAGGGACGGTTGAACACTGAAGCTTTCTTT	CSAQGRLNTEAFF
NA	13	TRBJ2-7	TRBD1	TRBV6-5	TGTGCCAGCGCTAGGGACAGGGTAGGCGAGCAGTACTTC	CASARDRVGEQYF
NA	17	TRBJ2-7	NA	TRBV23-1	TGCGCCAGCAGTAATACCCCGCGGGACAAGTCTTCCTACGAGCAGTACTTC	CASSNTPRDKSSYEQYF
NA	14	TRBJ1-1	NA	TRBV29-1	TGCAGCGTTGAAGCCGCCACGTTGGGCACTGAAGCTTTCTTT	CSVEAATLGTEAFF
NA	15	TRBJ2-5	TRBD1	TRBV7-3	TGTGCCAGCAGCTTAGACAGGGGGAGTCCAGAGACCCAGTACTTC	CASSLDRGSPETQYF
NA	16	TRBJ1-5	TRBD1	TRBV4-3	TGCGCCAGCAGCCAAGCGCTCCAGGGGGATTATCAGCCCCAGCATTTT	CASSQALQGDYQPQHF
NA	14	TRBJ1-1	TRBD1	TRBV25-1	TGTGCCAGCAGTTTGGGGACAGGGAACACTGAAGCTTTCTTT	CASSLGTGNTEAFF
NA	14	TRBJ1-1	NA	TRBV9	TGTGCCAGCAGCGTAGGGCAGATGAACACTGAAGCTTTCTTT	CASSVGQMNTEAFF
NA	13	TRBJ2-3	NA	TRBV12-3/TRBV12-4	TGTGCCAGCACCAGGCTCGGGGGAGATACGCAGTATTTT	CASTRLGGDTQYF
NA	14	TRBJ2-7	NA	TRBV10-1	TGCGCCAGAGGTGGGGCAGGGGACCCCTACGAGCAGTACTTC	CARGGAGDPYEQYF
NA	15	TRBJ1-6	NA	TRBV19	TGTGCCAGTAGTACGGACAGTCGGACCGATTCACCCCTCCACTTT	CASSTDSRTDSPLHF
NA	17	TRBJ2-4	TRBD2	TRBV3-1/TRBV3-2	TGTGCCAGCAGCCAACGCCGGGAGGGTCAAGCCAAAAACATTCAGTACTTC	CASSQRREGQAKNIQYF
NA	14	TRBJ2-3	NA	TRBV6-6	TGTGCCAGCAGTTCTGGGACACGCACAGATACGCAGTATTTT	CASSSGTRTDTQYF
NA	13	TRBJ1-1	NA	TRBV5-6	TGTGCCAGCAGCTCGGCGCAGGTCACTGAAGCTTTCTTT	CASSSAQVTEAFF
NA	14	TRBJ1-1	NA	TRBV6-5	TGTGCCAGCAGTCCCGGGACGATGAACACTGAAGCTTTCTTT	CASSPGTMNTEAFF
NA	14	TRBJ1-1	TRBD1	TRBV29-1	TGCAGCGTTGGGGGGACAGGGACGAACACTGAAGCTTTCTTT	CSVGGTGTNTEAFF
NA	15	TRBJ1-4	NA	TRBV28	TGTGCCAGCAAGTCTGGCAGACAGCTAAATGAAAAACTGTTTTTT	CASKSGRQLNEKLFF
NA	15	TRBJ2-5	TRBD1	TRBV19	TGTGCCAGTAGGGATCGGACAGGGGGCGCGGAGACCCAGTACTTC	CASRDRTGGAETQYF
once	10	TRBJ2-5	NA	TRBV6-2/TRBV6-3	TGTGCCAGCAGTCGGGAGACCCAGTACTTC	CASSRETQYF
NA	16	TRBJ1-2	NA	TRBV7-3	TGTGCCAGCAGCCGGGGAACTCTTACCGCTGGGAGCGGCTACACCTTC	CASSRGTLTAGSGYTF
NA	13	TRBJ2-7	NA	TRBV6-5	TGTGCCAGCAGATCGGTAGGGTCCTACGAGCAGTACTTC	CASRSVGSYEQYF
NA	13	TRBJ2-7	TRBD1	TRBV5-6	TGTGCCAGCAGCTTACAGGGGCCCTACGAGCAGTACTTC	CASSLQGPYEQYF
NA	16	TRBJ1-4	NA	TRBV4-1	TGCGCCAGCAGCCAAGATTTCCAGGGTAGGAGTGAAAAACTGTTTTTT	CASSQDFQGRSEKLFF
once	14	TRBJ2-7	NA	TRBV25-1	TGTGCCAGCAGTGAATATGTTGCCGGCTACGAGCAGTACTTC	CASSEYVAGYEQYF
NA	13	TRBJ2-7	TRBD1	TRBV2	TGTGCCAGCAGTCTGGGACAGGGTTACGAGCAGTACTTC	CASSLGQGYEQYF
NA	13	TRBJ1-2	NA	TRBV6-5	TGTGCCAGCAGTTACTCTCGGGGGTATGGCTACACCTTC	CASSYSRGYGYTF
NA	14	TRBJ2-3	NA	TRBV5-1	TGCGCCAGCAGCTTGGAGGCAGCAGGAGATACGCAGTATTTT	CASSLEAAGDTQYF
NA	13	TRBJ2-7	NA	TRBV11-2	TGTGCCAGCAGCTTGGGAGGCGCCGGCGAGCAGTACTTC	CASSLGGAGEQYF
NA	16	TRBJ2-2	TRBD2	TRBV6-2/TRBV6-3	TGTGCCAGCAGCCGTGGACTAGCGGGGGGTACCGGGGAGCTGTTTTTT	CASSRGLAGGTGELFF